This T cell receptor beta chain was sequenced during a study of cytomegalovirus exposure and HLA in healthy donors. Study conclusions and caveats: On later analysis, the bulk of CMV-associated TCR beta chains appeared to be HLA-restricted.

This CDR3 has 15 amino acids. V lost 2 bases and J 2 bases, leaving 13 bases between the germline ends. Per germline, CDR1 LNHNV and CDR2 YYDKDF (reference sequence). As for this clone: The antigen is unknown.

Primers: 60 Vbeta forward and 13 Jbeta reverse. Under the authors' procedure: Among the unique TCR beta chains that a later analysis counted, about 85 million in all, roughly 9.9 million were shared. The data were produced by immunoSEQ multiplex PCR, yet TCRdb's version contains in-frame clones alone and is incomplete. Clone size and the V and J calls come from that table; the DNA yielded D and trimming. The sample includes hundreds of thousands of clones, about 75% of them seen just once. Sample: PBMCs. The rearrangement joins TRBV15 to TRBJ2-7; D is possibly TRBD1 (6 bases). This clonotype was obtained from a female donor in good health and CMV-seronegative. The CDR3 DNA sequence: TGTGCCACCAGCAGAAACCCGGGACACACCTACGAGCAGTACTTC. Amino acid sequence: CATSRNPGHTYEQYF.